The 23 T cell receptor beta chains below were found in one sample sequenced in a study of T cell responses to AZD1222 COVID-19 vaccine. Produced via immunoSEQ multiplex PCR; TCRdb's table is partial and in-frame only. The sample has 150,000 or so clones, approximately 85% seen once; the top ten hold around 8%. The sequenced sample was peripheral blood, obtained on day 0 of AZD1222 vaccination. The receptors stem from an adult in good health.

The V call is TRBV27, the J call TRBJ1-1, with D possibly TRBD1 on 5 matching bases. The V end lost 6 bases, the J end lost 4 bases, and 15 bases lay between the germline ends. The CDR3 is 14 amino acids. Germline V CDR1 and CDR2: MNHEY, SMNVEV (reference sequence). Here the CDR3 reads CASSYGGSGTEAFF. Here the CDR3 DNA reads TGTGCCAGCAGCTACGGGGGTAGCGGCACTGAAGCTTTCTTT.

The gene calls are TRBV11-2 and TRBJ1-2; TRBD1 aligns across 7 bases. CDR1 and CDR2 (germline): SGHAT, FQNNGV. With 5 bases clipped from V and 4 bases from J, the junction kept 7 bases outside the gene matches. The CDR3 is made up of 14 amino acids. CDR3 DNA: TGTGCCAGCAGCCCTTTGCGACAGGGCTATGGCTACACCTTC. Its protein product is CASSPLRQGYGYTF.

The DNA of the CDR3 is TGCGCCAGCAGCCCTTCCTATCCGGGACTAGGTCAAGAGACCCAGTACTTC. It is translated as CASSPSYPGLGQETQYF. The rearrangement uses TRBV5-1 and TRBJ2-5; 8 bases agree with TRBD2. The V segment lost 4 bases and the J segment 2 bases; nucleotides outside the gene matches: 13. The CDR3 runs 17 residues. CDR1 and CDR2 (germline): SGHRS, YFSETQ.

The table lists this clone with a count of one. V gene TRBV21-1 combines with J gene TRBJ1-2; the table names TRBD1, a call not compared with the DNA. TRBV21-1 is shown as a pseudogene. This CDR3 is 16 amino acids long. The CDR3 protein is CASSKARFRTGAGYTF. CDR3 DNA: TGTGCCAGCAGCAAAGCTAGATTTCGGACAGGGGCTGGCTACACCTTC.

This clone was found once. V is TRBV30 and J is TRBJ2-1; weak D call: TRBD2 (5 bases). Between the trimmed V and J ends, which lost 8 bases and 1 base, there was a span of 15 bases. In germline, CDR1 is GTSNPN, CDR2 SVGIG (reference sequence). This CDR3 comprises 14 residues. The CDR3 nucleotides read TGTGCCGGCCCGGGAAGGGATTCCTACAATGAGCAGTTCTTC. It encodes CAGPGRDSYNEQFF.

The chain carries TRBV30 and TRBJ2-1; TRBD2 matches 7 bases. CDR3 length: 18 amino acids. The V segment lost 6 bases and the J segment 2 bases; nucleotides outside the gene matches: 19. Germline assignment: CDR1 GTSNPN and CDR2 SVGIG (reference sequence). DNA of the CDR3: TGTGCCTGCCTTGAGGCTAGCGGACCGATAGCAACCTACAATGAGCAGTTCTTC. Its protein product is CACLEASGPIATYNEQFF.

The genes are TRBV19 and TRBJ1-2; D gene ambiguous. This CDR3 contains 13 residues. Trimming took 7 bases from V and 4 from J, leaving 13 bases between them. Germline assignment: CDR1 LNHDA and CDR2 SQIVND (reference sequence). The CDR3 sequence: CASTPAPTYGYTF. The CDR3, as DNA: TGTGCCAGTACCCCGGCGCCGACCTATGGCTACACCTTC.

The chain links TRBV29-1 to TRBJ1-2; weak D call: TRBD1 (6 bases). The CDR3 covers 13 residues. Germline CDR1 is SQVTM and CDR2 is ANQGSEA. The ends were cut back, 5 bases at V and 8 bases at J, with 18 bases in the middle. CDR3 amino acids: CSVTHPQGSGYTF. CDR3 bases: TGCAGCGTTACCCACCCCCAGGGGAGCGGCTACACCTTC.

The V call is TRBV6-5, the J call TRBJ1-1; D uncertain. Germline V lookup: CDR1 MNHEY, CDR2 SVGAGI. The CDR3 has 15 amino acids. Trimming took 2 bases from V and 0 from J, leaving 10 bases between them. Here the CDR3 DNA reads TGTGCCAGCAGTTACGCAGATACTGTGAACACTGAAGCTTTCTTT. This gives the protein CASSYADTVNTEAFF.

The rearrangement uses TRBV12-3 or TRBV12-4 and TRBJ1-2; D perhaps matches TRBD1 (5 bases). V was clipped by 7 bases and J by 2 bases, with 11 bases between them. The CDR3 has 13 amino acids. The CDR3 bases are TGTGCCAGCACTTACCGGGACAACTATGGCTACACCTTC. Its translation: CASTYRDNYGYTF.

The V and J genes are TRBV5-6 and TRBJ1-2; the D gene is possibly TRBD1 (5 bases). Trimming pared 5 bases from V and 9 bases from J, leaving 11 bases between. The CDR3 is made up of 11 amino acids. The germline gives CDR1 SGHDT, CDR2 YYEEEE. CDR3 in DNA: TGTGCCAGCAGTAGAGACAGTAGCTACACCTTC. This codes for CASSRDSSYTF.

CDR3 in DNA: TGTGCCAGCAGCCTCCAAGGAGCAGGGGTATCAGATACGCAGTATTTT. Amino acid sequence: CASSLQGAGVSDTQYF. The V gene is TRBV7-9, the J gene TRBJ2-3; the D gene is possibly TRBD1 (6 bases). The CDR3 loop spans 16 amino acids. The ends were cut back, 5 bases at V and 4 bases at J, with 19 bases in the middle. Germline V gives CDR1 SEHNR, CDR2 FQNEAQ (reference sequence).

CDR3 sequence reads: CASSLEPHASTDTQYF. The CDR3, as DNA: TGTGCCAGCAGTTTAGAGCCACACGCTAGCACAGATACGCAGTATTTT. The genes are TRBV27 and TRBJ2-3, with D unclear. The CDR3 totals 16 residues. Germline loops: CDR1 MNHEY, CDR2 SMNVEV (reference sequence). The V end was cut by 2 bases, the J end by 0 bases, with 12 bases between.

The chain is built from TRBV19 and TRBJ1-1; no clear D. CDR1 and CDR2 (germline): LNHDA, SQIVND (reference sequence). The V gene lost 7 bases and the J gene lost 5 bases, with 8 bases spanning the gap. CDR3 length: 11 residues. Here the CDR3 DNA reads TGTGCCAGTATTCTGGGGACTGAAGCTTTCTTT. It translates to CASILGTEAFF.

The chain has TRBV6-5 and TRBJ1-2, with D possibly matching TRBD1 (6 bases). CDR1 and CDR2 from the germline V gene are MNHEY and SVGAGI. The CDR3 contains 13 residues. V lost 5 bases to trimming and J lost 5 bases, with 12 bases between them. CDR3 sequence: CASSPITGYGYTF. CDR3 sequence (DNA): TGTGCCAGCAGTCCCATTACAGGGTATGGCTACACCTTC.

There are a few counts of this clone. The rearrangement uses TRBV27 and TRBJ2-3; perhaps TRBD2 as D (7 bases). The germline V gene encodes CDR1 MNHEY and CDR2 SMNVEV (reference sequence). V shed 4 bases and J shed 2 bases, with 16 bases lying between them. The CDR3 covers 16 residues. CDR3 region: CASSYQRGGDTDTQYF. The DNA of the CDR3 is TGTGCCAGCAGTTACCAGAGGGGGGGGGACACAGATACGCAGTATTTT.

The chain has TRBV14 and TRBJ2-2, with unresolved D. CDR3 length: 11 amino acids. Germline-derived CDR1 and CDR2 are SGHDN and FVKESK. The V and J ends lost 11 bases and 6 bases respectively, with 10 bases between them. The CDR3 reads CARGIAGELFF. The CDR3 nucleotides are TGTGCCCGAGGAATCGCCGGGGAGCTGTTTTTT. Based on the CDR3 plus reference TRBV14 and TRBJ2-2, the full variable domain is EAGVTQFPSHSVIEKGQTVTLRCDPISGHDNLYWYRRVMGKEIKFLLHFVKESKQDESGMPNNRFLAERTGGTYSTLKVQPAELEDSGVYFCARGIAGELFFGEGSRLTVL.

The CDR3 loop is CASSESRGLAVNQETQYF. The CDR3 bases are TGCGCCAGCAGTGAGTCGCGGGGACTAGCGGTGAACCAAGAGACCCAGTACTTC. The chain employs TRBV10-2 and TRBJ2-5; 11 bases line up with TRBD2. J gave up 0 bases and V 0 bases, and 6 bases lay outside the gene matches. Germline values: CDR1 WSHSY, CDR2 SAAADI. This CDR3 is built from 18 residues.

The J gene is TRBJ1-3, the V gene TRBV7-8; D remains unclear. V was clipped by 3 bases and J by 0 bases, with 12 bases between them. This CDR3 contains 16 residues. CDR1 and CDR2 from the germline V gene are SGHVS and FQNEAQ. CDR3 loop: CASSFTSGVSGNTIYF. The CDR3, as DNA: TGTGCCAGCAGCTTTACCTCTGGGGTCTCTGGAAACACCATATATTTT.

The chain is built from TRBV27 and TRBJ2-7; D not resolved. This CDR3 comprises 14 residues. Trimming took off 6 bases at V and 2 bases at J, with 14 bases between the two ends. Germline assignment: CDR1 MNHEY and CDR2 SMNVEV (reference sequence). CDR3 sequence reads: CASRNRRPPYEQYF. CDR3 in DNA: TGTGCCAGCAGGAACAGACGGCCTCCCTACGAGCAGTACTTC.

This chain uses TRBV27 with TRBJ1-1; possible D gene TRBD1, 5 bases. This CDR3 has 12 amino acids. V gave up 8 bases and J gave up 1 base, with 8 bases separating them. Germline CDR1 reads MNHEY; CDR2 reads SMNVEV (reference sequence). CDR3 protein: CASGDRNTEAFF. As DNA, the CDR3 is TGTGCCAGCGGAGACAGGAACACTGAAGCTTTCTTT.

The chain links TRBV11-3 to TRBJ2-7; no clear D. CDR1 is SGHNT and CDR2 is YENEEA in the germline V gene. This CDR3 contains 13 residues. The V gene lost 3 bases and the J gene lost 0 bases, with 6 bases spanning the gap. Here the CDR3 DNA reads TGTGCCAGCAGCTTGCACAGCTCCTACGAGCAGTACTTC. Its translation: CASSLHSSYEQYF.

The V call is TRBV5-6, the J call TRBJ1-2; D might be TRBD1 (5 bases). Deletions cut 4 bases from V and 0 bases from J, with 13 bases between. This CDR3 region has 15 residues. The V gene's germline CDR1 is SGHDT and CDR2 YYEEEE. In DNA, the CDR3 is TGTGCCAGCAGCCACTGGGGGACCTCTAACTATGGCTACACCTTC. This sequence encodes CASSHWGTSNYGYTF.